This paragraph reports one T cell receptor (beta chain). Antigen specificity is unknown. The CDR3 extends over 14 amino acids. Germline CDR1 is SGHVS and CDR2 is FQNEAQ. Trimming took off 4 bases at V and 7 bases at J, with 16 bases between the two ends. This entry comes from a study of OX40 agonist ivuxolimab in advanced cancers. Study findings and constraints: The average count of expanded clones was higher among CD8+ T cells than among CD4+. At 0.1 to 3.0 mg/kg and by week 6, CD4+ and CD8+ T cells in the blood had expanded clonally.

Sequencing used immunoSEQ multiplex PCR; TCRdb keeps in-frame clones, though not all of them. Seen here are about 80,000 clones, over 85% observed once, and the top ten hold approximately 0.19%. The source of this sequence is an adult with an advanced solid tumor such as melanoma, head and neck, liver or kidney cancer. The starting material was CD4+ or CD8+ T cells sorted from blood, obtained in a trial of the OX40 agonist ivuxolimab. The J gene is TRBJ1-2, the V gene TRBV7-8, with D unresolved. In DNA, the CDR3 is TGTGCCAGCAGCTCTCGGGATCCTGCGGGTGGCTACACCTTC. Translation gives CASSSRDPAGGYTF.